This TCR beta chain was captured by sequencing in a study of shared clonotypes between healthy human individuals. Background on the study: Per donor, CD8 memory used one plate, CD8 naive used two, CD4 memory used three and CD4 naive used three. Study findings and constraints: Non-shared clonotypes were found to have lower generation probabilities than the clonotypes that were shared by all four of the sorted-subset donors.

In regard to this clone: What it binds is unknown.

Only in-frame clones appear in the TCRdb table, and some are missing; sequencing was by immunoSEQ multiplex PCR. The sample consists of 170,000 or so clones, approximately 70% of them appearing once. Trimming shortened V by 2 bases and J by 8 bases, and 12 bases separated the two germline ends. Germline CDR1 reads SGHDN; CDR2 reads FVKESK. The CDR3 runs 13 residues. The sample taken for sequencing was memory CD4+ T cells sorted from blood. Regarding subset: CD45RA-negative fraction. This TCR was recovered from a man aged 25-45 years in good health. The chain employs TRBV14 and TRBJ1-2; D is undetermined. CDR3 nucleotides: TGTGCCAGCAGCCAATCCGTACAGTACGGCTACACCTTC. This codes for CASSQSVQYGYTF.